Presented here are 23 T cell receptor beta chains from one specimen sequenced in a study of T cells in Graves' hyperthyroidism and ophthalmopathy. From RNA transcripts, TCR beta CDR3 regions were amplified. First-round RT-PCR targeting the TCR CDR3 was performed with the HTBI primer set. A single record per CDR3 protein comes from TCRdb applying MiXCR to the multiplex PCR reads. The table shows 650,000 to 800,000 distinct CDR3 sequences, with over 40% occurring only once. Sequenced: peripheral blood or thyroid tissue (not recorded which). The origin of the receptors is an adult man with Graves' disease, either hyperthyroidism or ophthalmopathy (not recorded which).

The chain couples TRBV29-1 to TRBJ1-5, with D tentatively TRBD1 (6 bases). Deletions cut 4 bases from V and 14 bases from J, with 18 bases between. The CDR3 sequence is 12 residues long. The germline CDR1 and CDR2 sequences are SQVTM and ANQGSEA. The CDR3 region has the DNA TGCAGCGTTGCGGGCAGGGGCCATCCCGAGCATTTT. It yields the protein CSVAGRGHPEHF.

This clonotype was recorded at least ten times. The V and J genes are TRBV7-6 and TRBJ2-5; 7 bases line up with TRBD1. CDR1 is SGHVS and CDR2 is FNYEAQ in the germline V gene. J was trimmed by 3 bases and V by 5 bases; bases with no gene match: 9. The CDR3 is 15 residues long. CDR3 in amino acids: CASSGWGQREETQYF. CDR3 nucleotides: TGTGCCAGCAGCGGTTGGGGACAGAGAGAAGAGACCCAGTACTTC.

This clonotype was seen a handful of times. This chain connects TRBV4-1 to TRBJ1-6, with 7 positions matching TRBD1. This CDR3 is built from 14 residues. CDR1 is MGHRA, CDR2 YSYEKL, per germline. Losses at the gene ends were 3 bases for V and 7 bases for J; bases not matched to a gene: 3. The CDR3 DNA follows: TGCGCCAGCAGCCAGGGACAGTACAATTCACCCCTCCACTTT. Translating it yields CASSQGQYNSPLHF.

This clonotype came up many times. The chain recombines TRBV6-6 with TRBJ1-5; D remains ambiguous. V shed 2 bases and J shed 11 bases, with 13 bases lying between them. CDR3 length equals 13 residues. The germline V gene has CDR1 MNHNY and CDR2 SVGAGI (reference sequence). The CDR3: CASSYVAVETQHF. CDR3 nucleotide sequence: TGTGCCAGCAGTTACGTGGCCGTAGAAACCCAGCATTTT.

The V and J genes are TRBV7-9 and TRBJ2-2, with TRBD1 matching 7 bases. V was clipped by 5 bases and J by 3 bases; unmatched bases: 9. From germline, CDR1 is SEHNR and CDR2 FQNEAQ (reference sequence). The CDR3 spans 16 residues. The CDR3, as DNA: TGTGCCAGCAGCCCCTCCGACAGGGCTGACACCGGGGAGCTGTTTTTT. Translation: CASSPSDRADTGELFF.

Concerning this clonotype: One end of the junction is discordant with germline, which a read error may explain. V usage is TRBV10-2 and J usage is TRBJ2-7; 11 positions match TRBD2. The germline CDR1 and CDR2 sequences are WSHSY and SAAADI. CDR3 length: 14 amino acids. The CDR3 nucleotides are TGTGCCAGCACGGTAACTAGCGGGAGCTACGAGCAGTACTTC. Amino acids: CASTVTSGSYEQYF.

CDR3 protein: CASNAYRDEQYF. DNA of the CDR3: TGTGCCAGCAACGCTTACAGGGACGAGCAGTACTTC. The chain is built from TRBV7-2 and TRBJ2-7; perhaps TRBD1 as D (6 bases). The CDR3 contains 12 residues. V dropped 7 bases and J dropped 5 bases, with 12 bases sitting between them. In germline, CDR1 is SGHTA, CDR2 FQGNSA.

The rearrangement joins TRBV5-4 to TRBJ1-1, with D unresolved. Per germline, CDR1 SGHNT and CDR2 YYREEE (reference sequence). The CDR3 is 12 amino acids. Trimming left V 0 bases short and J 8 bases short, with 8 bases between. CDR3 in amino acids: CASSLDGEEAFF. CDR3 DNA: TGTGCCAGCAGCTTGGACGGGGAAGAAGCTTTCTTT.

CDR3 protein: CASSPRREEGYTF. CDR3 bases: TGTGCCAGCAGCCCCCGCAGGGAGGAGGGCTACACCTTC. This chain uses TRBV7-9 with TRBJ1-2, with a weak D call TRBD1 (5 bases). CDR3 length equals 13 residues. Germline CDR1 reads SEHNR; CDR2 reads FQNEAQ (reference sequence). Trimming took off 5 bases at V and 8 bases at J, with 15 bases between the two ends. The variable domain in full, completed from reference TRBV7-9 and TRBJ1-2, reads DTGVSQNPRHKITKRGQNVTFRCDPISEHNRLYWYRQTLGQGPEFLTYFQNEAQLEKSRLLSDRFSAERPKGSFSTLEIQRTEQGDSAMYLCASSPRREEGYTFGSGTRLTVV.

At least ten counts were recorded for this clonotype. The rearrangement links TRBV29-1 to TRBJ1-1; a possible D gene is TRBD1 (5 bases). V lost 7 bases and J 4 bases, leaving 16 bases between the germline ends. This CDR3 has 13 residues. Germline CDR1 is SQVTM and CDR2 is ANQGSEA. This chain's CDR3 is CSARDRRGTEAFF. CDR3 DNA: TGCAGCGCCAGGGACCGAAGGGGCACTGAAGCTTTCTTT.

V gene TRBV10-3 combines with J gene TRBJ1-6; TRBD1 is a possible D gene (6 bases). Germline values: CDR1 ENHRY, CDR2 SYGVKD. The CDR3 has 12 residues. Trimming took off 5 bases at V and 8 bases at J, with 7 bases between the two ends. The CDR3 bases are TGTGCCATCAGTAAGGGGGATTCACCCCTCCACTTT. Amino acids: CAISKGDSPLHF.

The chain carries TRBV9 and TRBJ2-7, with D maybe TRBD1 (6 bases). The CDR3 is 14 residues long. Germline CDR1 SGDLS, CDR2 YYNGEE. The V end lost 3 bases, the J end lost 5 bases, and 15 bases lay between the germline ends. The CDR3 coding sequence is TGTGCCAGCAGCGCATCTACAGGGATCGACGAGCAGTACTTC. It yields the protein CASSASTGIDEQYF.

This clonotype was detected ten times or more. This chain joins TRBV29-1 and TRBJ1-1; D not certain. CDR3 length equals 11 residues. Trimming took off 4 bases at V and 11 bases at J, with 14 bases between the two ends. Germline CDR1 is SQVTM and CDR2 is ANQGSEA. CDR3 DNA sequence: TGCAGCGTTGGAAGGGAGGGTCTGGCTTTCTTT. Its protein is CSVGREGLAFF. The full variable domain, with the rest looked up from reference TRBV29-1 and TRBJ1-1, is SAVISQKPSRDICQRGTSLTIQCQVDSQVTMMFWYRQQPGQSLTLIATANQGSEATYESGFVIDKFPISRPNLTFSTLTVSNMSPEDSSIYLCSVGREGLAFFGQGTRLTVV.

CDR3 DNA: TGTGCCAGCAGGCCCGCGGGGGGCACCTACGAGCAGTACTTC. Encoded protein: CASRPAGGTYEQYF. The V call is TRBV11-2, the J call TRBJ2-7, with TRBD2 identical over 8 bases. Trimming took 6 bases from V and 2 from J; bases not matched to a gene: 6. In germline, CDR1 is SGHAT, CDR2 FQNNGV. CDR3 length: 14 amino acids.

This clonotype was observed a single time. The V call is TRBV25-1, the J call TRBJ1-6; D possibly corresponds to TRBD1 (5 bases). The germline V gene encodes CDR1 MGHDK and CDR2 SYGVNS. This CDR3 is 14 amino acids long. In DNA form, the CDR3 reads TGTGCTAGTGGTTTAGGGGTACGCGATTCACCCCTCCACTTT. Encoded protein: CASGLGVRDSPLHF. Full variable domain (remainder filled in from reference TRBV25-1 and TRBJ1-6): EADIYQTPRYLVIGTGKKITLECSQTMGHDKMYWYQQDPGMELHLIHYSYGVNSTEKGDLSSESTVSRIRTEHFPLTLESARPSHTSQYLCASGLGVRDSPLHFGNGTRLTVT.

This clonotype was detected once. The rearrangement links TRBV6-1 to TRBJ1-5; possible D gene TRBD1, 5 bases. The CDR3 has 14 amino acids. Germline CDR1 MNHNS, CDR2 SASEGT. V lost 6 bases and J lost 6, with 15 bases in between. CDR3 sequence: CASSHQGEAQPQHF. CDR3 nucleotide sequence: TGTGCCAGCAGCCATCAGGGTGAGGCTCAGCCCCAGCATTTT.

The rearrangement links TRBV2 to TRBJ1-4; 8 bases are shared with TRBD1. CDR1 SNHLY and CDR2 FYNNEI come from the germline V gene. V lost 4 bases to trimming and J lost 8 bases; unmatched junction nucleotides: 3. The CDR3 has 13 residues. The CDR3 bases are TGTGCCAGCAGTGGGACAGGGTCCGAAAAACTGTTTTTT. This sequence encodes CASSGTGSEKLFF.

Notes on this clonotype: A read error may be the cause here, since a much bigger clone is one base away. The chain links TRBV12-3 or TRBV12-4 to TRBJ1-4, with D possibly TRBD1 on 5 matching bases. The CDR3 is 14 amino acids. The CDR3 DNA sequence: TGTGCCAGCAGTCCCCCGGCAGGGTTTGAAAAACTGCTTTTT. Protein sequence: CASSPPAGFEKLLF.

This clonotype has a handful of counts. The chain carries TRBV2 and TRBJ1-2, with 7 bases fitting TRBD1. Per germline, CDR1 SNHLY and CDR2 FYNNEI. The CDR3 consists of 14 residues. V trimming: 4 bases; J trimming: 4 bases; junction bases outside the gene matches: 6. In DNA form, the CDR3 reads TGTGCCAGCAGTGGCGGAGGGGGCTTCTATGGCTACACCTTC. Amino acid sequence: CASSGGGGFYGYTF.

This clonotype occurred many times. V gene TRBV7-2 combines with J gene TRBJ1-2; TRBD1 matches 7 bases. Germline CDR1 and CDR2: SGHTA and FQGNSA. V gave up 5 bases and J gave up 4 bases; unmatched junction bases: 10. This CDR3 has 15 residues. For the CDR3, the DNA is TGTGCCAGCAGCGATGGACAGGCCACCCGCTATGGCTACACCTTC. It yields the protein CASSDGQATRYGYTF.

The table lists this clonotype with a few counts. The chain carries TRBV20-1 and TRBJ2-5; 7 positions match TRBD1. This CDR3 comprises 15 residues. Germline V gene sequence: CDR1 DFQATT, CDR2 SNEGSKA (reference sequence). Germline trimming cut 0 bases from V and 1 base from J; bases unmatched to any gene: 5. CDR3 residues: CSARDQTGSQETQYF. CDR3 DNA sequence: TGCAGTGCTAGAGACCAGACAGGGTCCCAAGAGACCCAGTACTTC.

This clonotype was recorded at least ten times. The chain's CDR3 is CSVIFQGETQYF. The CDR3 DNA reads as TGCAGCGTCATTTTTCAGGGGGAGACCCAGTACTTC. The chain is built from TRBV29-1 and TRBJ2-5, with D perhaps matching TRBD1 (6 bases). CDR3 size: 12 residues. Trimming took off 6 bases at V and 5 bases at J, with 13 bases between the two ends. CDR1 and CDR2 from the germline V gene are SQVTM and ANQGSEA.

The rearrangement links TRBV7-2 to TRBJ2-5; perhaps TRBD2 as D (5 bases). CDR3 length: 14 residues. The V end lost 4 bases, the J end lost 1 base, and 10 bases lay between the germline ends. CDR1 SGHTA and CDR2 FQGNSA come from the germline V gene. The CDR3 region is CASSSGSAQETQYF. The CDR3 bases are TGTGCCAGCAGCTCGGGGTCAGCCCAAGAGACCCAGTACTTC.